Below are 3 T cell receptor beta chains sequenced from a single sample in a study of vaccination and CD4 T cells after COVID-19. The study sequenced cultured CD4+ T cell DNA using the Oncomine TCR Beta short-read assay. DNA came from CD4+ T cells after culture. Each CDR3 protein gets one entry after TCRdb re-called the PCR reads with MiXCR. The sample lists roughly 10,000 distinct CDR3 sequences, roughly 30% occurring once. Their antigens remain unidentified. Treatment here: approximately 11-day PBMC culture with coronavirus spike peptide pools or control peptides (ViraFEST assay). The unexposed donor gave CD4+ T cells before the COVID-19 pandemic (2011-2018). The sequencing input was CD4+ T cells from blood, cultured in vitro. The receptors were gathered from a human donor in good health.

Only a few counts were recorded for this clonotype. The CDR3 loop reads CDRGYGYTF. The CDR3 region has the DNA TGTGACAGGGGATATGGCTACACCTTC. V gene TRBV6-7 combines with J gene TRBJ1-2; TRBD1 agrees at 7 bases. TRBV6-7 is an open reading frame whose function is uncertain. The CDR3 spans 9 residues.

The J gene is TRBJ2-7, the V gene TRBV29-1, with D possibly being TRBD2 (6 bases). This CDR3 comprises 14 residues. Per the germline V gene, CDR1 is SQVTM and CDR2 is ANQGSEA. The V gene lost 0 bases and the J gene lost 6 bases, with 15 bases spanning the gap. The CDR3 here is CSVEEGGKPSEQYF. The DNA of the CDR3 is TGCAGCGTTGAAGAGGGGGGAAAACCTTCCGAGCAGTACTTC.

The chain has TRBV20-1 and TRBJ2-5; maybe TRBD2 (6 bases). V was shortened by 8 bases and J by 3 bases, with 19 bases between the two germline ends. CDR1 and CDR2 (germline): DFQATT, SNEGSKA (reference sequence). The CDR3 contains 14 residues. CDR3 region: CSPSQGGAEETQYF. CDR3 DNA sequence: TGCAGTCCATCTCAAGGCGGGGCCGAAGAGACCCAGTACTTC.